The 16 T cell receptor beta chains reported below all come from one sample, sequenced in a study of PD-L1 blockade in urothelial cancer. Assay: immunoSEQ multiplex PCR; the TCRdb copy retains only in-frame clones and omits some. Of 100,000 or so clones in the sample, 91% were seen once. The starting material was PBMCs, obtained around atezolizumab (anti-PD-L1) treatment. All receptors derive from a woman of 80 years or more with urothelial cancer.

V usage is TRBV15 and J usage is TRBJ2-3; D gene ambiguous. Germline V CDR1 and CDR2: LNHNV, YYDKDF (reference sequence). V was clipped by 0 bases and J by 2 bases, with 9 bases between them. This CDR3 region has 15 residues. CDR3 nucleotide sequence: TGTGCCACCAGCAGAGAAGCAGGATACACAGATACGCAGTATTTT. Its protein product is CATSREAGYTDTQYF.

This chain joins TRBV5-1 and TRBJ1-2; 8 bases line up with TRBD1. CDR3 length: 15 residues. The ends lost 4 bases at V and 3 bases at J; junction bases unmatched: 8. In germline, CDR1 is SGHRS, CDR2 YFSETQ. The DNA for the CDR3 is TGCGCCAGCAGCCAAACGACAGGGGCCGACTATGGCTACACCTTC. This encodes CASSQTTGADYGYTF.

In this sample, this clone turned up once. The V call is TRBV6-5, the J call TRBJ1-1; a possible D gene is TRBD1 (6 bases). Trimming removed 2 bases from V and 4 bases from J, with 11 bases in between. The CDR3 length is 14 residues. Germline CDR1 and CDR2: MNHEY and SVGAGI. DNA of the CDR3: TGTGCCAGCAGTTACCTGAAAGGGGGCACTGAAGCTTTCTTT. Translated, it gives CASSYLKGGTEAFF.

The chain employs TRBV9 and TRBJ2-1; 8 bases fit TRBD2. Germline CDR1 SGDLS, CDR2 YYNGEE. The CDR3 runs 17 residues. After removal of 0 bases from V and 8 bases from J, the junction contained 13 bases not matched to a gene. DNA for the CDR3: TGTGCCAGCAGCGTAGGGGGGGCGGGAGGTTCTGGGGATGAGCAGTTCTTC. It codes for CASSVGGAGGSGDEQFF.

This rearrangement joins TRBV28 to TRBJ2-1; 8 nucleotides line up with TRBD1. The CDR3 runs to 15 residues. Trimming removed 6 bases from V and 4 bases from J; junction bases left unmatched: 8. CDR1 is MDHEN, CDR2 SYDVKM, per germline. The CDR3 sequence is CASSTWDRSYNEQFF. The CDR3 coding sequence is TGTGCCAGCAGCACCTGGGACAGGTCTTACAATGAGCAGTTCTTC.

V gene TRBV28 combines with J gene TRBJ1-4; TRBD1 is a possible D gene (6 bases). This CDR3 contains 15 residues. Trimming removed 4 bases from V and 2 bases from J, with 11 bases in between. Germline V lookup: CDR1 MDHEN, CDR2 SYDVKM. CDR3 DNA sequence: TGTGCCAGCAGTTCAGAGGGGGGGACTAATGAAAAACTGTTTTTT. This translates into CASSSEGGTNEKLFF.

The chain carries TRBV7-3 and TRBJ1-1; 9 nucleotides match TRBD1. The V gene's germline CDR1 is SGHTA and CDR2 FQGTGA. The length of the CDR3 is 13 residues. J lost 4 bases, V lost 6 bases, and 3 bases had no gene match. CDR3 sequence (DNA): TGTGCCAGCAGTCCGGGACAGGGCACTGAAGCTTTCTTT. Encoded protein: CASSPGQGTEAFF.

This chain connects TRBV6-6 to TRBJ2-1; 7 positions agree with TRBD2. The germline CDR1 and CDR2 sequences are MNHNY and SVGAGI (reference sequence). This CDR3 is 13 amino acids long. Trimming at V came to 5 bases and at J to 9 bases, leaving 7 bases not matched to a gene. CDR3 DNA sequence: TGTGCCAGCAGTGGGACTACCGGGGGTGAGCAGTTCTTC. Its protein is CASSGTTGGEQFF.

The CDR3 DNA reads TGTGCCAGCAGCCATCGGGGCTACGAGCAGTACTTC. This codes for CASSHRGYEQYF. The chain combines TRBV13 with TRBJ2-7; tentatively, D is TRBD2 (5 bases). Germline V gene sequence: CDR1 PRHDT, CDR2 FYEKMQ (reference sequence). V was pared by 5 bases and J by 3 bases, with 8 bases between. CDR3 length: 12 amino acids. Full variable domain (missing parts from reference TRBV13 and TRBJ2-7): AAGVIQSPRHLIKEKRETATLKCYPIPRHDTVYWYQQGPGQDPQFLISFYEKMQSDKGSIPDRFSAQQFSDYHSELNMSSLELGDSALYFCASSHRGYEQYFGPGTRLTVT.

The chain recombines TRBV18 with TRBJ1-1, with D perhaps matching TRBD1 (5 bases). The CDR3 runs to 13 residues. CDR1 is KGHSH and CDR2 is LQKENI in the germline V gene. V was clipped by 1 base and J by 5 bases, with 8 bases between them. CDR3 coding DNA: TGTGCCAGCTCACCACTACAGGCGACTGAAGCTTTCTTT. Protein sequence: CASSPLQATEAFF.

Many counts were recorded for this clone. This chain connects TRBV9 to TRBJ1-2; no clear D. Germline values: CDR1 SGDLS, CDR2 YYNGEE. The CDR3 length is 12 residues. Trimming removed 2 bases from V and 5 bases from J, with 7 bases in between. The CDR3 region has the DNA TGTGCCAGCAGCGTTTCAGGTTATGGCTACACCTTC. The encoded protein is CASSVSGYGYTF.

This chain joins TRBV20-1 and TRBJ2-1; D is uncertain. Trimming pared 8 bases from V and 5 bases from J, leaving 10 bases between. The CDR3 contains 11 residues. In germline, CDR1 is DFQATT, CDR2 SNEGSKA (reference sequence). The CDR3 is CSLYFNNEQFF. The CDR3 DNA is TGCAGTCTATATTTTAACAATGAGCAGTTCTTC.

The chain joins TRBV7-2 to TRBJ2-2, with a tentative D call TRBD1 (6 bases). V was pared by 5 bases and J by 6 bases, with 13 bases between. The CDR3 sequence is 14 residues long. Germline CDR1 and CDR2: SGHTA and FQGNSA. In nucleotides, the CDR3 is TGTGCCAGCAGCACCGGACAGATTTCCGGGGAGCTGTTTTTT. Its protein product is CASSTGQISGELFF.

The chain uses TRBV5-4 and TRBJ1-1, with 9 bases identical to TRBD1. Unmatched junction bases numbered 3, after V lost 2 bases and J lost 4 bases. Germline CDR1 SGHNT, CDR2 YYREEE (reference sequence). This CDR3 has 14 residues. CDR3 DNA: TGTGCCAGCAGCTTTGACAGGGGGAGCACTGAAGCTTTCTTT. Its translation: CASSFDRGSTEAFF. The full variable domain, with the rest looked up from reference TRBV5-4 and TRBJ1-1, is ETGVTQSPTHLIKTRGQQVTLRCSSQSGHNTVSWYQQALGQGPQFIFQYYREEENGRGNFPPRFSGLQFPNYSSELNVNALELDDSALYLCASSFDRGSTEAFFGQGTRLTVV.

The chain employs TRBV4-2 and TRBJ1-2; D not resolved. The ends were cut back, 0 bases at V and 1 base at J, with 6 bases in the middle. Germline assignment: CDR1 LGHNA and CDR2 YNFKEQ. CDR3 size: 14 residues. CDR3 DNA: TGTGCCAGCAGCCAAGAATTCAGTAACTATGGCTACACCTTC. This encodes CASSQEFSNYGYTF.

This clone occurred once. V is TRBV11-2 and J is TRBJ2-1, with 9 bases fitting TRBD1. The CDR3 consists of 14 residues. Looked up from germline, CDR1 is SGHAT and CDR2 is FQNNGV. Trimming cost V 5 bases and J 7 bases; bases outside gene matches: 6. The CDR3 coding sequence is TGTGCCAGCAGCGTGGGACAGGGTGAGAATGAGCAGTTCTTC. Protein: CASSVGQGENEQFF.